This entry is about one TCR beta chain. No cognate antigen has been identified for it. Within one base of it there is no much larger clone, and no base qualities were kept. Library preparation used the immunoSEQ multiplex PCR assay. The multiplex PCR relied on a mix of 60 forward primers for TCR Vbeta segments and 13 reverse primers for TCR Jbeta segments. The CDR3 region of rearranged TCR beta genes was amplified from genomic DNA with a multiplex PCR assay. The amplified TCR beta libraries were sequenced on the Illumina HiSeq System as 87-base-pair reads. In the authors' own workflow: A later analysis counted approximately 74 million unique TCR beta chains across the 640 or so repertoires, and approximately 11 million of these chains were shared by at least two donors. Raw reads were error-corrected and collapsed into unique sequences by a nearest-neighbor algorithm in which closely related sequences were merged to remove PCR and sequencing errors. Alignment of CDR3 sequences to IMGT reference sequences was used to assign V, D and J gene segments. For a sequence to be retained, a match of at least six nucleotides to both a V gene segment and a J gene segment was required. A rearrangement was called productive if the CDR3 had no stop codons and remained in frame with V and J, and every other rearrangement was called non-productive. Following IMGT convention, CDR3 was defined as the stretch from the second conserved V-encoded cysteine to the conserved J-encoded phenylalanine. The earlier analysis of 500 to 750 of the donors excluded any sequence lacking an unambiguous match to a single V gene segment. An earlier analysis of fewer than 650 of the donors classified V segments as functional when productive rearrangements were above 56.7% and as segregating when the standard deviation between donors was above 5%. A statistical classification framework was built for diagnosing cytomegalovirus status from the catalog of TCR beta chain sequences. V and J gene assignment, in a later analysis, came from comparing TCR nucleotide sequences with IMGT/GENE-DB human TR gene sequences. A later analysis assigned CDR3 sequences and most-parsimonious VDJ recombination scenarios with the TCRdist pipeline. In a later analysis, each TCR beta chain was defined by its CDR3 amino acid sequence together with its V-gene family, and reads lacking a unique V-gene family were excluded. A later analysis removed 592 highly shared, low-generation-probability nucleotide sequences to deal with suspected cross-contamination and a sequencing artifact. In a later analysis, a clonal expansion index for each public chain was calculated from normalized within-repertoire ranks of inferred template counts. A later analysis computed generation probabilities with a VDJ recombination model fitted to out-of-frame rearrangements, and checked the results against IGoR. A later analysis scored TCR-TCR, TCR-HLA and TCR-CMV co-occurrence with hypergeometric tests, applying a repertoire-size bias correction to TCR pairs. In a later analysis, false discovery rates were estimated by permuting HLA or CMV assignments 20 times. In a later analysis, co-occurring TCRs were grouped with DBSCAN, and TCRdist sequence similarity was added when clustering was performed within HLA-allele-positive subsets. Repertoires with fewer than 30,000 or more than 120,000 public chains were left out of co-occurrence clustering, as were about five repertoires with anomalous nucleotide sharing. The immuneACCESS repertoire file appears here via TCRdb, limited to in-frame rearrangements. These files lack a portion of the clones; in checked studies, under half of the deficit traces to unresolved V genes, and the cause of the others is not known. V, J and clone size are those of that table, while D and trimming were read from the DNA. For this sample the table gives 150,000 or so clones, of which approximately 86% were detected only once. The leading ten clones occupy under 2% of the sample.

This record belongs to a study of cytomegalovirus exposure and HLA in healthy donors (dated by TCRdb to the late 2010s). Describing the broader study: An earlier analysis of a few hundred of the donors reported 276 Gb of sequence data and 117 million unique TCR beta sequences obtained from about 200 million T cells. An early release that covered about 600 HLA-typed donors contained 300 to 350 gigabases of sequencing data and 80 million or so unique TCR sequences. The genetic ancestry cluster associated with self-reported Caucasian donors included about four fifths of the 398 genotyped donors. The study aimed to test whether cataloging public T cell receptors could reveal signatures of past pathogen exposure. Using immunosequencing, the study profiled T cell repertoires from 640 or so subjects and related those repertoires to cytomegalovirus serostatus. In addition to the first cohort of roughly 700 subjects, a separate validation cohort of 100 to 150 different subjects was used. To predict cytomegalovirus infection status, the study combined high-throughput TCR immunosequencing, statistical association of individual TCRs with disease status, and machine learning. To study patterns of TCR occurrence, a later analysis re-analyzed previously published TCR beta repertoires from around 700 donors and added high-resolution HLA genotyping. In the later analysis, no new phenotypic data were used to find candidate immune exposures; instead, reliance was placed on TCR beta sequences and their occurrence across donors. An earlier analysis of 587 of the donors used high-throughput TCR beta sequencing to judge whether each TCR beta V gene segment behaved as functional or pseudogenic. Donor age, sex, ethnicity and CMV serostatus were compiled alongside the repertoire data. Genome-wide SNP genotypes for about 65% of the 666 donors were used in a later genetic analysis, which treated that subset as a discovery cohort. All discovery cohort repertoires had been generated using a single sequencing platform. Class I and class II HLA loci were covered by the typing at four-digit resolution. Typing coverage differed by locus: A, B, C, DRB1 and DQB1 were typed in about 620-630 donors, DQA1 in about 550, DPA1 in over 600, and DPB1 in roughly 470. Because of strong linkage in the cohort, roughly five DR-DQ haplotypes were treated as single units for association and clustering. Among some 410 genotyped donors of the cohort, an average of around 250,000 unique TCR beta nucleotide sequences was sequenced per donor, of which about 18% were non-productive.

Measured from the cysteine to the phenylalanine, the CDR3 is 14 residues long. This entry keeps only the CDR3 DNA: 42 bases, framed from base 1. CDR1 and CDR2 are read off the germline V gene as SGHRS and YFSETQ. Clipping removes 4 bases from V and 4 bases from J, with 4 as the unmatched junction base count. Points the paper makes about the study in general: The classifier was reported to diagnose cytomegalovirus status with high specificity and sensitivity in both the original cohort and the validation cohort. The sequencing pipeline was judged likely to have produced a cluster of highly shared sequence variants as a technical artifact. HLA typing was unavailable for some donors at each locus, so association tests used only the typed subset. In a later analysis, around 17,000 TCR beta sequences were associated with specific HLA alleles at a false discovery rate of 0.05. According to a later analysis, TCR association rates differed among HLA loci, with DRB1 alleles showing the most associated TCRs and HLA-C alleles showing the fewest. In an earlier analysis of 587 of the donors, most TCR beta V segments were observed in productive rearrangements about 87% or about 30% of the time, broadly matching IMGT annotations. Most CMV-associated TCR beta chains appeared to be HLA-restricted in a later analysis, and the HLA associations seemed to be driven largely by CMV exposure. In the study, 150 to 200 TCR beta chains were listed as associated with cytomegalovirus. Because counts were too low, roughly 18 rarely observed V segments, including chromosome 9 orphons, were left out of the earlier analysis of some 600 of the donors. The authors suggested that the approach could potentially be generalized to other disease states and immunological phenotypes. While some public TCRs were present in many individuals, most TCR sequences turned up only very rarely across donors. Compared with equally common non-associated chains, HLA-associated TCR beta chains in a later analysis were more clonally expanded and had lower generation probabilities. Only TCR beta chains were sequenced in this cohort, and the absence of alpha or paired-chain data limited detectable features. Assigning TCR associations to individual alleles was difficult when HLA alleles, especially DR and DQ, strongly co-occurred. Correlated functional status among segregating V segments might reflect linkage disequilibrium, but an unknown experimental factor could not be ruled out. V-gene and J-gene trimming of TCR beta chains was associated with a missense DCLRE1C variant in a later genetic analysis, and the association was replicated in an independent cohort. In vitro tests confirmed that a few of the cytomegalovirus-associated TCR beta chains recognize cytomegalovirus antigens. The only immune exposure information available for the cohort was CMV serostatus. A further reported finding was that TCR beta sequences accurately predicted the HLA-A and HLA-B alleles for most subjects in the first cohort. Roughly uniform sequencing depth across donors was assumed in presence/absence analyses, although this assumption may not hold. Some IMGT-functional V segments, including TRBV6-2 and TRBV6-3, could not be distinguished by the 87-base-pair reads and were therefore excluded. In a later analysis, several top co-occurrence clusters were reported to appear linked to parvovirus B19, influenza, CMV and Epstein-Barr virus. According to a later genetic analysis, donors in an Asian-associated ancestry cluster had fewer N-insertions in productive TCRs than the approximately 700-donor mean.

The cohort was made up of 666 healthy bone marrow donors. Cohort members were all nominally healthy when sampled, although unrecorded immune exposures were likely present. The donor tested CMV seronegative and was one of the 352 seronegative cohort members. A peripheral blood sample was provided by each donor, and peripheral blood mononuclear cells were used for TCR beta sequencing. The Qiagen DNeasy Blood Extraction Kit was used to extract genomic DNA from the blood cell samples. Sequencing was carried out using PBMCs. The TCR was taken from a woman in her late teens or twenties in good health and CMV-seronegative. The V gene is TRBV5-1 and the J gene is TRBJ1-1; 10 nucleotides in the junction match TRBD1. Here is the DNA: TGCGCCAGCAGCCTGGGACAGGGGACCACTGAAGCTTTCTTT. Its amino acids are CASSLGQGTTEAFF.